This paragraph covers one T cell receptor beta chain sequence. The source of the sample is a study of neoadjuvant anti-PD-1 for oral cavity cancer. Study-level background: Patients mostly received three to four biweekly nivolumab doses at 3 mg/kg before surgery.

Data came from immunoSEQ multiplex PCR; TCRdb stores just in-frame clones and leaves some out. The repertoire includes tens of thousands of clones, about 84% of them detected once, and 2.5% to 4% sits in the top ten. The patients had HPV-negative, locally advanced oral cavity squamous cell carcinoma. Trimming removed 5 bases from V and 4 bases from J; junction bases left unmatched: 8. The CDR3 consists of 16 residues. Germline V gene data show CDR1 as PRHDT and CDR2 as FYEKMQ (reference sequence). The sequence came from a person between 40 and 79 years old with oral cavity squamous cell carcinoma. This chain joins TRBV13 and TRBJ1-3; TRBD1 matches at 10 bases. This material consisted of PBMCs, taken before nivolumab (anti-PD-1) treatment. This CDR3 is CASSVSTGGAGNTIYF. CDR3 bases: TGTGCCAGCAGCGTATCGACAGGGGGCGCCGGAAACACCATATATTTT. Looking up the rest from reference TRBV13 and TRBJ1-3 gives the full variable domain: AAGVIQSPRHLIKEKRETATLKCYPIPRHDTVYWYQQGPGQDPQFLISFYEKMQSDKGSIPDRFSAQQFSDYHSELNMSSLELGDSALYFCASSVSTGGAGNTIYFGEGSWLTVV.